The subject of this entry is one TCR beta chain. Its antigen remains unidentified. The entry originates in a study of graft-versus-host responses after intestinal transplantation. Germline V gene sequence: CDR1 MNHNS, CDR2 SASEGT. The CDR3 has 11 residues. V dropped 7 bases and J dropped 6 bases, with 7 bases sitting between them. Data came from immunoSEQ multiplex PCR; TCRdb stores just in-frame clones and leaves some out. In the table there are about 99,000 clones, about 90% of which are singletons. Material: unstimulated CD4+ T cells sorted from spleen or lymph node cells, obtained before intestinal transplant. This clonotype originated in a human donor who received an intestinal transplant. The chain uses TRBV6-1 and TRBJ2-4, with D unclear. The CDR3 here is CASKNRNIQYF. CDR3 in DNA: TGTGCCAGCAAAAACAGAAACATTCAGTACTTC.